This T cell receptor (beta chain) stems from a study of T cell responses to AZD1222 COVID-19 vaccine (dated by TCRdb to the early 2020s). For the wider study: AZD1222 recipients with second doses at about 4 weeks or about 12 weeks were pooled, because spike-specific TCR depth and breadth did not differ between schedules. TCR sequencing was performed for roughly 250 trial participants, of whom about 210 were given two doses of AZD1222 and around 25 were given two doses of MenACWY control vaccine. Trial participants were enrolled by age into subgroups of 18-55, 56-69 and 70-plus years, and around 140, 26 and 57 TCR-sequenced participants, respectively, were included in these subgroups.

Study-wide findings and limitations: Nearly half of unique spike-specific TCRs reportedly recognized epitopes outside regions mutated in the B.1.351 and B.1.1.7 variants. After two AZD1222 doses, both the breadth and the depth of spike-specific TCRs were significantly higher than at day 0 and than in MenACWY recipients. Because no day 14 peak-response samples were available, the repertoires could be characterized only after the peak T cell response. Conclusions about previously exposed vaccinees were limited because only six AZD1222 recipients were SARS-CoV-2 seropositive at baseline. Most participants were white British and females outnumbered males, and the authors suggested that clonal diversity may have been underestimated. The vaccine-associated CD4 TCRs covered the entire spike protein, and the dominant responses fell in regions 160-218 and 743-854. The 56-69-year group was small, and its depth increase did not reach significance, likely because of low power.

On this clone itself: Its antigen target is currently unknown. No qualities accompany the bases; no much larger clone lies one base away.

From its cysteine to its phenylalanine, the CDR3 spans 15 amino acids. CDR3 DNA is the only sequence kept; it has 45 bases, read in frame from the first base. Via the germline V gene, CDR1 is LGHNA and CDR2 YNFKEQ. The junction shows trimming of 2 bases on V and 9 bases on J, plus 17 bases between the germline ends. This specimen's time point label, interpreted: baseline before first vaccination. Vaccinee samples were obtained from the UK trials COV001 and COV002, which included a single-blind randomized controlled phase 2/3 trial of AZD1222 (ChAdOx1 nCoV-19) in healthy adults. For TCRbeta chain sequencing, PBMC samples from trial participants were taken at day 0 and at day 28 after the second dose. The CDR3 regions of human TCRbeta chains were subjected to immunosequencing. Under the source paper's analysis protocol: TCRs in the repertoires were matched against a reference library of SARS-CoV-2-specific TCRs that had been generated with the MIRA antigen-specificity platform. Breadth meant the fraction of unique TCRs that were SARS-CoV-2-associated, whereas depth meant the fraction of total T cells that were SARS-CoV-2-associated. Using the MIRA data, each spike-specific TCR was mapped to the spike region that the TCR reacts to and placed in a CD4 or CD8 class. Log10-transformed breadth and depth values were compared by one-way ANOVA with Sidak's multiple comparisons tests. TCRdb holds this immuneACCESS table with in-frame rearrangements only. Some clones are missing; in checked studies, unresolved V genes explain under half, and the rest has no known cause. Clone size and the V and J calls come from that table; the DNA yielded D and trimming. Recorded for this sample are around 150,000 clones; roughly 94% of them occurred a single time. The top ten hold roughly 1.2% of the sample.

Specimen: peripheral blood, collected on day 0 of AZD1222 vaccination. This clonotype was obtained from an adult in good health. Here the chain combines TRBV4-2 and TRBJ2-1; the best D guess is TRBD1, with 5 bases matching. The CDR3 has the sequence CASSQTRASRGEQFF. The DNA reads as follows: TGTGCCAGCAGCCAAACCCGGGCTAGTAGGGGTGAGCAGTTCTTC.